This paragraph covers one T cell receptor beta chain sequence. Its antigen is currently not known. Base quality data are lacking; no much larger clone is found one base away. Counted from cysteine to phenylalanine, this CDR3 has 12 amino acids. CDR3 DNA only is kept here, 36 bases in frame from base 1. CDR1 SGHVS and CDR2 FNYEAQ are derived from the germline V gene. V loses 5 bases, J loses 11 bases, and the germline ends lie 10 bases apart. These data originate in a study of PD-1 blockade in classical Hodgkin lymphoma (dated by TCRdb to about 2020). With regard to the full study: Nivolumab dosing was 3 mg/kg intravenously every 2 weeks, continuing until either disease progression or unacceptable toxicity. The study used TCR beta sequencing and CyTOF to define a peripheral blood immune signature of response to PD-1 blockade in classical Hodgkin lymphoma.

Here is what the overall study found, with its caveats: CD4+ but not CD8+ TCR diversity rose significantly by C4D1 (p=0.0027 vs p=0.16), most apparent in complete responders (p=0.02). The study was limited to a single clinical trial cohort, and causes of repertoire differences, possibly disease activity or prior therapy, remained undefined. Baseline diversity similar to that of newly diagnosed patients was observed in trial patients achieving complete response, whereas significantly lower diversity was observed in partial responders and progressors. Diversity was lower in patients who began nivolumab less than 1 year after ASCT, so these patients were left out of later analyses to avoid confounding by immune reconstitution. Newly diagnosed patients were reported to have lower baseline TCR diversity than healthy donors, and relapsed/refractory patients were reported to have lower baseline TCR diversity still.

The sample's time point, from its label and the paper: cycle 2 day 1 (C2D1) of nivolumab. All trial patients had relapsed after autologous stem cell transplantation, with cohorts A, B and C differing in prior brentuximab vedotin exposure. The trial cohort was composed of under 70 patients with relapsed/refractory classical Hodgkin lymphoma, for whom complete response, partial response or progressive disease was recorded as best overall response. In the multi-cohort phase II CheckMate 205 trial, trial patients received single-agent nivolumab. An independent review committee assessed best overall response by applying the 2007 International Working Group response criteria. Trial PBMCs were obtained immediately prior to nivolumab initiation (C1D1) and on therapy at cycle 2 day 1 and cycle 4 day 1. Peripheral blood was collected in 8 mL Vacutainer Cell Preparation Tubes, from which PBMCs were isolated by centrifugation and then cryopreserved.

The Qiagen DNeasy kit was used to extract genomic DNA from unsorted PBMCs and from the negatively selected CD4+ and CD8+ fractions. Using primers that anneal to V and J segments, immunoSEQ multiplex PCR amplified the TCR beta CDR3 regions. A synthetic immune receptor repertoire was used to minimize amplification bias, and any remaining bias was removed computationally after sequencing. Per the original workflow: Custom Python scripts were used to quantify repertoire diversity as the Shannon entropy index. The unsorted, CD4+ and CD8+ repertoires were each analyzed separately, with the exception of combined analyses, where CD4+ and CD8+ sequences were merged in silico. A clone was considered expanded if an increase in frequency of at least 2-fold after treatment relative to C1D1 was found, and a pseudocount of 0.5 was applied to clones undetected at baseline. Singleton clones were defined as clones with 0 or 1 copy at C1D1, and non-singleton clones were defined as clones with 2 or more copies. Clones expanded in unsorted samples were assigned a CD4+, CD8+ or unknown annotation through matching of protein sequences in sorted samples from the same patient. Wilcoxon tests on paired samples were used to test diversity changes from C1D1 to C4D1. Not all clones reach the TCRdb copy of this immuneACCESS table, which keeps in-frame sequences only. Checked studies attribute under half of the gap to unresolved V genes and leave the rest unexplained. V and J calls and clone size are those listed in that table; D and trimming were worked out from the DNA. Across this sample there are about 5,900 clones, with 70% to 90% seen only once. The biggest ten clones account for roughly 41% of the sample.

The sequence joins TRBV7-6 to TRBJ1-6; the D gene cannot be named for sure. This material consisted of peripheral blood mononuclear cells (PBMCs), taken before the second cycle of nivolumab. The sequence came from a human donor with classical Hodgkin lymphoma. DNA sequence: TGTGCCAGCAGCGACGGGAGGGCACCCCTCCACTTT. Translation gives CASSDGRAPLHF.